This TCR beta chain was identified during a study of T cells in Graves' hyperthyroidism and ophthalmopathy. Study results and caveats: Most thyroid-expanded clonotypes above 0.001 were also found in blood.

CDR1 SGHAT and CDR2 FQNNGV come from the germline V gene. Trimming took off 8 bases at V and 13 bases at J, with 6 bases between the two ends. The CDR3 runs 8 residues. Uncontrolled infection, other autoimmune disease, pregnancy and lactation each barred patients from inclusion. Diagnostic assessment was based on clinical symptoms, serum thyroxine and TRAb, thyroid ultrasound and orbital computed tomography. 9.5 to 10 ml fresh peripheral blood yielded the PBMCs. Amplified TCR beta CDR3 regions came from RNA transcripts. A set of HTBI primers served as the primers for a first-round RT-PCR of the TCR CDR3. TCRdb re-called the multiplex PCR reads through MiXCR, storing one row per CDR3 protein. The sample lists about 320,000 distinct CDR3 sequences, over 15% seen once, with roughly 33% in the top ten. This clonotype was counted at least ten times. Its target is not known.

The sample was blood. The chain has TRBV11-2 and TRBJ2-1, with D unclear. This clonotype was sampled from a man between 25 and 39 years old with Graves' hyperthyroidism. Here the CDR3 reads CASARQFF. CDR3 nucleotides: TGTGCCAGCGCGCGACAGTTCTTC.